This TCR beta chain stems from a study of T cells in tuberculosis. Germline CDR1 is SGHTA and CDR2 is FQGNSA. The CDR3 runs to 15 residues. Trimming removed 4 bases from V and 5 bases from J, with 14 bases in between. TCRdb's table, derived via immunoSEQ multiplex PCR, lists solely in-frame clones and lacks some. The sample contains 20,000 to 25,000 clones, approximately 97% of which appear only once. This chain links TRBV7-2 with TRBJ2-2; D perhaps matches TRBD2 (6 bases). This sequence originates from a donor between 5 and 29 years old with latent tuberculosis or without tuberculosis infection. Sequencing input: PBMCs. DNA of the CDR3: TGTGCCAGCAGCTCGGGCGGGGCCTGGACCGGGGAGCTGTTTTTT. It codes for CASSSGGAWTGELFF.